The TCR beta chain described here comes from a study of shared clonotypes between healthy human individuals. Whole-study results and caveats: Memory subsets generally showed lower estimated richness than naive subsets.

The assay ran at deep level. The method was immunoSEQ multiplex PCR; TCRdb's version includes in-frame clones alone and lacks a portion of them. This table has a few hundred thousand clones, nearly 97% appearing once. The naive CD8 subset, CD45RO-negative cells positively selected for CCR7, excluded terminally differentiated effector memory CD45RA+ cells. Points on this clone: The antigen remains unidentified.

The sequencing input was naive CD8+ T cells sorted from blood. This receptor was taken from a woman between 25 and 40 years old in good health.

The CDR3: CASSFRETAKYNEQFF. The DNA of the CDR3 is TGTGCCAGCAGCTTCCGGGAGACCGCAAAATACAATGAGCAGTTCTTC. The chain links TRBV7-7 to TRBJ2-1, with a tentative D call TRBD2 (6 bases). Germline CDR1 reads SSHAT; CDR2 reads FNYEAQ (reference sequence). Trimming left V 3 bases short and J 4 bases short, with 16 bases between. This CDR3 region has 16 residues. Filled out from reference TRBV7-7 and TRBJ2-1, the complete variable domain reads GAGVSQSPRYKVTKRGQDVTLRCDPISSHATLYWYQQALGQGPEFLTYFNYEAQPDKSGLPSDRFSAERPEGSISTLTIQRTEQRDSAMYRCASSFRETAKYNEQFFGPGTRLTVL.